A single T cell receptor (beta chain) is shown here with its context. This sample is drawn from a study of OX40 agonist ivuxolimab in advanced cancers. The overall study: Ivuxolimab, an antibody that agonizes OX40 (CD134), was administered to the patients.

The CDR3 spans 11 residues. V lost 1 base, J lost 5 bases, and 6 bases lay in between. The germline V gene has CDR1 DFQATT and CDR2 SNEGSKA (reference sequence). Systemic immunosuppression or a history of autoimmune disease excluded patients. Blood got drawn at baseline, again on cycle 4 day 1, and then on cycle 7 day 1. Sequenced by immunoSEQ multiplex PCR; TCRdb stores in-frame clones only, minus some. The table has more than 55,000 clones, about four fifths seen once. Source: CD4+ or CD8+ T cells sorted from blood, taken in a trial of the OX40 agonist ivuxolimab. The clonotype comes from an adult with an advanced solid tumor such as melanoma, head and neck, liver or kidney cancer. The J gene is TRBJ2-7, the V gene TRBV20-1; tentatively, D is TRBD1 (5 bases). DNA for the CDR3: TGCAGTGCTAGAGGCAGGGACGAGCAGTACTTC. This translates into CSARGRDEQYF.